Here is one T cell receptor beta chain with its context. One entry per CDR3 protein, called by TCRdb with MiXCR from the 5' RACE reads. The sample contains 45,000 to 75,000 distinct CDR3 sequences, 8% to 9% of which appear only once. The source of the sample is a study of early T cells in non-severe SARS-CoV-2 infection. This CDR3 is built from 13 residues. CDR1 and CDR2 (germline): LNHDA, SQIVND (reference sequence). V lost 3 bases and J 0 bases, leaving 6 bases between the germline ends. The chain has TRBV19 and TRBJ2-7; no clear D. The clonotype originates from an adult who was a healthcare worker with PCR-confirmed SARS-CoV-2 infection or an uninfected control (not recorded which). Material for sequencing was whole blood. The CDR3 DNA sequence: TGTGCCAGTAGTATTATTGGCTCCTACGAGCAGTACTTC. Its translation is CASSIIGSYEQYF.